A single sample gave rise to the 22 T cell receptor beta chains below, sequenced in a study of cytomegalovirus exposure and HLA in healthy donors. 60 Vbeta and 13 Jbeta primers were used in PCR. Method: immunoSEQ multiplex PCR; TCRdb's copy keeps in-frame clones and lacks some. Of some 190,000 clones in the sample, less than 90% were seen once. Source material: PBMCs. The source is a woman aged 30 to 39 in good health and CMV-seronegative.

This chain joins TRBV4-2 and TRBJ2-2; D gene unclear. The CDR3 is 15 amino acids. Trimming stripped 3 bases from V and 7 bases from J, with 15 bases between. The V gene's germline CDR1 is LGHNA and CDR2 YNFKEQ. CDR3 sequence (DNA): TGTGCCAGCAGCCACAGAGCGAACGGCTTCGGGGAGCTGTTTTTT. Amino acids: CASSHRANGFGELFF.

The CDR3: CASSSLASGIYNEQFF. CDR3 sequence (DNA): TGTGCCAGCAGTTCCCTGGCTAGCGGGATATACAATGAGCAGTTCTTC. The chain has TRBV28 and TRBJ2-1, with 9 bases aligning to TRBD2. The germline CDR1 and CDR2 sequences are MDHEN and SYDVKM. This CDR3 is 16 amino acids long. The V segment lost 4 bases and the J segment 4 bases; nucleotides outside the gene matches: 8.

This chain's CDR3 is CASSHLTGFSGANVLTF. CDR3 bases: TGCGCCAGCAGCCACCTGACAGGGTTCTCTGGGGCCAACGTCCTGACTTTC. The rearrangement joins TRBV4-1 to TRBJ2-6; the match to TRBD1 covers 7 bases. Looked up from germline, CDR1 is MGHRA and CDR2 is YSYEKL. This CDR3 is built from 17 residues. J gave up 0 bases and V 3 bases, and 5 bases lay outside the gene matches.

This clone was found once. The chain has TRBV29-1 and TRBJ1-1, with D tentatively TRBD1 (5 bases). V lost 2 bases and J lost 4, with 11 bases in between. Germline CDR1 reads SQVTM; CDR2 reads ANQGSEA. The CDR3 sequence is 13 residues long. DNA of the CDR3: TGCAGCGTTGAACAGGGAGGCGGCACTGAAGCTTTCTTT. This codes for CSVEQGGGTEAFF. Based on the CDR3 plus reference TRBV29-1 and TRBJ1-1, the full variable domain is SAVISQKPSRDICQRGTSLTIQCQVDSQVTMMFWYRQQPGQSLTLIATANQGSEATYESGFVIDKFPISRPNLTFSTLTVSNMSPEDSSIYLCSVEQGGGTEAFFGQGTRLTVV.

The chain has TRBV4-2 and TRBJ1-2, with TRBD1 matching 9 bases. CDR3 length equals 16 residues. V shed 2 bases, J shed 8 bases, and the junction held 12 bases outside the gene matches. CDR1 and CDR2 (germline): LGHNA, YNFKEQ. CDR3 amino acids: CASSQPRQGDWGGYTF. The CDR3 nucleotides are TGTGCCAGCAGCCAACCCCGACAGGGGGATTGGGGGGGCTACACCTTC.

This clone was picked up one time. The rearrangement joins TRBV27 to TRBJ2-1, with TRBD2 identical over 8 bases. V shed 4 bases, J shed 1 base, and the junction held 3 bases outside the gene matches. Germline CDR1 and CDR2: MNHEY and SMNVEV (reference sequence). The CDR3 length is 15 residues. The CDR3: CASSSAGGSYNEQFF. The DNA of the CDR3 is TGTGCCAGCAGTTCGGCGGGAGGTTCCTACAATGAGCAGTTCTTC.

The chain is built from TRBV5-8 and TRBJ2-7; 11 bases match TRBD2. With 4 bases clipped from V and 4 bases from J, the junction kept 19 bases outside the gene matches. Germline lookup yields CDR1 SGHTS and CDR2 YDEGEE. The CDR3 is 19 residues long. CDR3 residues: CASSPTRGILAGVLYEQYF. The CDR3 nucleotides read TGTGCCAGCAGCCCCACCCGGGGCATACTAGCGGGAGTGTTATACGAGCAGTACTTC.

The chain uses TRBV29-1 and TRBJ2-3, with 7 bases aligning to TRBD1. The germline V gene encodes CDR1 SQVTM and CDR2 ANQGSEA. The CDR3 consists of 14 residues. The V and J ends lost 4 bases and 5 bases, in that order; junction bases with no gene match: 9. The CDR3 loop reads CSVVEAGGLDTQYF. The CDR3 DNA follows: TGCAGCGTTGTCGAGGCAGGGGGTTTAGATACGCAGTATTTT.

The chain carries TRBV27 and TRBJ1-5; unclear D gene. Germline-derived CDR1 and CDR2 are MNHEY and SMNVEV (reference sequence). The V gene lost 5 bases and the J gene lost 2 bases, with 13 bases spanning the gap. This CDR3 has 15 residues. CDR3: CASSPGGAGNQPQHF. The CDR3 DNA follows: TGTGCCAGCAGTCCCGGAGGCGCTGGCAATCAGCCCCAGCATTTT.

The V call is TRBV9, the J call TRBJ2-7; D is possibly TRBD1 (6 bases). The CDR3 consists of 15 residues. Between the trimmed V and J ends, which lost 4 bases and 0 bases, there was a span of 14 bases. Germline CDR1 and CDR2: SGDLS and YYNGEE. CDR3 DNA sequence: TGTGCCAGCAGCAAGCGACAGGATAGCTCCTACGAGCAGTACTTC. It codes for CASSKRQDSSYEQYF.

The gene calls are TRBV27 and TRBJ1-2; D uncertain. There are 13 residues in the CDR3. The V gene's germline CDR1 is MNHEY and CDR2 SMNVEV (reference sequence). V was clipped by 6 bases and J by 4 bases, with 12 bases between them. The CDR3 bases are TGTGCCAGCAGCCCTCTAGGGAGCTATGGCTACACCTTC. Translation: CASSPLGSYGYTF.

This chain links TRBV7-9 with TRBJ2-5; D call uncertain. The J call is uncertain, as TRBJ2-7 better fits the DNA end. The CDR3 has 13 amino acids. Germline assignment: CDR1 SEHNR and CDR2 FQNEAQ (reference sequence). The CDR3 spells CASSSPVSNEQYF. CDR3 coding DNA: TGTGCCAGCAGCTCGCCCGTCTCAAACGAGCAGTACTTC.

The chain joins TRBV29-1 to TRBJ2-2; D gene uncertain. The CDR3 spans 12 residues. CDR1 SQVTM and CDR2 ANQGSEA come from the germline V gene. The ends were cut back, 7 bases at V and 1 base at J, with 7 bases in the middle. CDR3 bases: TGCAGCGGGGCCTTGAACACCGGGGAGCTGTTTTTT. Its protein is CSGALNTGELFF.

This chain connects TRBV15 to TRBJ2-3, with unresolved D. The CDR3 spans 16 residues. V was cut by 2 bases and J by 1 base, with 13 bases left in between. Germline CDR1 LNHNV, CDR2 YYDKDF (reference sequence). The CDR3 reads CATSRSPLRGTDTQYF. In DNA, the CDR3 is TGTGCCACCAGCAGATCGCCTCTTCGGGGCACAGATACGCAGTATTTT.

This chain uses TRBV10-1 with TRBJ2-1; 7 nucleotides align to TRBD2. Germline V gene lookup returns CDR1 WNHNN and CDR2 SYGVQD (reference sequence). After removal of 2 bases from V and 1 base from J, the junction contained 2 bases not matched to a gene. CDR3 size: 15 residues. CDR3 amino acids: CASSEQAGSYNEQFF. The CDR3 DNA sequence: TGCGCCAGCAGTGAGCAAGCGGGGTCCTACAATGAGCAGTTCTTC.

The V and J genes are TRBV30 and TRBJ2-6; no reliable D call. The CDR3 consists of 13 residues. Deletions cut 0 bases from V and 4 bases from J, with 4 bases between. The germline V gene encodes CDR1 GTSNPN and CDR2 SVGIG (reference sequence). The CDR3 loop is CAWSVSGANVLTF. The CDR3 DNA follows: TGTGCCTGGAGTGTGTCGGGGGCCAACGTCCTGACTTTC.

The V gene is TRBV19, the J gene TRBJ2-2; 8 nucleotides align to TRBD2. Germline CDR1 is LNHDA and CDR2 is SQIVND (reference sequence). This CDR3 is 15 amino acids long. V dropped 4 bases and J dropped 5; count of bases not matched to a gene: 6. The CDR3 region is CASSTAGGPTGELFF. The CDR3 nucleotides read TGTGCCAGTAGTACGGCGGGGGGCCCTACCGGGGAGCTGTTTTTT.

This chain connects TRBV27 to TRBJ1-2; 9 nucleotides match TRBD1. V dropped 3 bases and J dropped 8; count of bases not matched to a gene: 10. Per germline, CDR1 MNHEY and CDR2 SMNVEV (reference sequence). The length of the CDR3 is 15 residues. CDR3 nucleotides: TGTGCCAGCAGTTTCCGGGGACAGGGAAGTTACGGCTACACCTTC. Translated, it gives CASSFRGQGSYGYTF.

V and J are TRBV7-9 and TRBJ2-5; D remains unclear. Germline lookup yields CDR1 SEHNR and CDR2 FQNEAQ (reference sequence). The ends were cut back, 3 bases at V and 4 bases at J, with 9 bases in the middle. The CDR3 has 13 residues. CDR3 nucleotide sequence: TGTGCCAGCAGCTTCGGTGCCCGAGAGACCCAGTACTTC. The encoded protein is CASSFGARETQYF.

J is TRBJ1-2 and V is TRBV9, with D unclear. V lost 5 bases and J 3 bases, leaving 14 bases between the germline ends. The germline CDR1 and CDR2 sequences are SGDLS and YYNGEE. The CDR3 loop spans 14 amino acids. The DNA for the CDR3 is TGTGCCAGCAGACGCGAGGATCGATACTATGGCTACACCTTC. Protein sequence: CASRREDRYYGYTF.

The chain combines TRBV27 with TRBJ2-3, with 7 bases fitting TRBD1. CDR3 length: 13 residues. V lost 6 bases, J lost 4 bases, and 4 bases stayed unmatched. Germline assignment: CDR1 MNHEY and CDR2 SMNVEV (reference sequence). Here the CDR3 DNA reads TGTGCCAGCAGCCTGACAGGGTCAGATACGCAGTATTTT. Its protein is CASSLTGSDTQYF.

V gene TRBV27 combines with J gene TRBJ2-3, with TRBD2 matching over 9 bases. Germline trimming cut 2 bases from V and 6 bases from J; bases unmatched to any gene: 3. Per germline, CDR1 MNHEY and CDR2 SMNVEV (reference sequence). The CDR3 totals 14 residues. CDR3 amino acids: CASSLAGGPDTQYF. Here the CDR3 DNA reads TGTGCCAGCAGTTTAGCGGGGGGGCCGGATACGCAGTATTTT.